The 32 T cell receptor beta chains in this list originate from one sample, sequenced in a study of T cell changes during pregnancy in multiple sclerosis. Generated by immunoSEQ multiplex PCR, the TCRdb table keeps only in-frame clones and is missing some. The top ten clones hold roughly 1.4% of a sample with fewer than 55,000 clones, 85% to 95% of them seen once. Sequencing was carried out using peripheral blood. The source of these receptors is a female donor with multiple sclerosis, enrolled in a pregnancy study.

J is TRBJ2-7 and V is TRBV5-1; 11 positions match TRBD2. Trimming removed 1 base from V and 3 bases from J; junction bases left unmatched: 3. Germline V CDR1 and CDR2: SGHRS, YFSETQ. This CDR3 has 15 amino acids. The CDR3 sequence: CASSLLTSGSYEQYF. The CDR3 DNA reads TGCGCCAGCAGCTTGCTAACTAGCGGGAGCTACGAGCAGTACTTC.

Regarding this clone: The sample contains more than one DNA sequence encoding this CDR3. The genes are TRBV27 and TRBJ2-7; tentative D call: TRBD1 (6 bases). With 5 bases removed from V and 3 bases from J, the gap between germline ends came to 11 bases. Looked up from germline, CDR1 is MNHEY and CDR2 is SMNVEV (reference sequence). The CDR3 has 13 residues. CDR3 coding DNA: TGTGCCAGCAGTCCGACAGGATACTACGAGCAGTACTTC. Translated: CASSPTGYYEQYF.

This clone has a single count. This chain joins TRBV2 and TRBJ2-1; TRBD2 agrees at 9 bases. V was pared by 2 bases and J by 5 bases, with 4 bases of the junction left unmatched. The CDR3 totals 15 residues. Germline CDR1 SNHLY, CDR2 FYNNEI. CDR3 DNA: TGTGCCAGCAGTGAAAAGCGGGAGGTACACAATGAGCAGTTCTTC. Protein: CASSEKREVHNEQFF.

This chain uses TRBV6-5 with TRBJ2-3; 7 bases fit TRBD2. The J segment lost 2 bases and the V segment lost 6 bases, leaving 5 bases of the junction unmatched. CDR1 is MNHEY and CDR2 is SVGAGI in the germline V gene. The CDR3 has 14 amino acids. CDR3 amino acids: CASSPSGTTDTQYF. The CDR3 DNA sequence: TGTGCCAGCAGCCCAAGCGGGACCACAGATACGCAGTATTTT.

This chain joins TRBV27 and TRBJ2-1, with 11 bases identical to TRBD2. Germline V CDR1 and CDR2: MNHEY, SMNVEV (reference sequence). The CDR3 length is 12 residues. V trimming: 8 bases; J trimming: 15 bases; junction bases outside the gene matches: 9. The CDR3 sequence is CASWTSGPARFF. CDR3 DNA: TGTGCCAGCTGGACTAGCGGGCCGGCTCGGTTCTTC.

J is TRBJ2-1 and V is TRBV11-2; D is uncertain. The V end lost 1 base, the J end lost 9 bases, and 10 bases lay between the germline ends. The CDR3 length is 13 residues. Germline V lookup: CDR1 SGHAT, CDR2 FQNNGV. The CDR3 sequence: CASSLVIGIEQFF. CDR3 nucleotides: TGTGCCAGCAGCTTAGTTATTGGTATTGAGCAGTTCTTC.

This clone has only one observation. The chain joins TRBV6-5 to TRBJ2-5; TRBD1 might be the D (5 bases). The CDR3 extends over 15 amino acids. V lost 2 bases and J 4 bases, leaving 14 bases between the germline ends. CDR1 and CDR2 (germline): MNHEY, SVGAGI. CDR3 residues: CASSYNRLGAETQYF. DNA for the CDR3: TGTGCCAGCAGTTACAACAGGTTAGGGGCAGAGACCCAGTACTTC.

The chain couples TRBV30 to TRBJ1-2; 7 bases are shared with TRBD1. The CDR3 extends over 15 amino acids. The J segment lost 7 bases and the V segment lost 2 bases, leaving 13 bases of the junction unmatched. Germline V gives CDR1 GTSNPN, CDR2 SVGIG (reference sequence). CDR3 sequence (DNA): TGTGCCTGGAGTTTAGTGACAGGGAAAAGTGGTGGCTACACCTTC. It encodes CAWSLVTGKSGGYTF.

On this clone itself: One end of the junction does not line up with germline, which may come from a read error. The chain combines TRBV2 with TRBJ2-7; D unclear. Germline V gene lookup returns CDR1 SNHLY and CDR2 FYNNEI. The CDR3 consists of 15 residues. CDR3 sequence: CARSDPRAVSYEQYF. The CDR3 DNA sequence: TGTGCCAGGAGTGATCCTAGGGCGGTCTCCTACGAGCAGTACTTC.

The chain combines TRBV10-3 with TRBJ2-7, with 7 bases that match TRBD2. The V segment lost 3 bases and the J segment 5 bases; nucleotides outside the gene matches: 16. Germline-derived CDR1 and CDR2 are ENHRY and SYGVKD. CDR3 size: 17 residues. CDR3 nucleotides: TGTGCCATCAGTGACCCACAGAACCGGGACTATCTGAACGAGCAGTACTTC. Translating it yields CAISDPQNRDYLNEQYF.

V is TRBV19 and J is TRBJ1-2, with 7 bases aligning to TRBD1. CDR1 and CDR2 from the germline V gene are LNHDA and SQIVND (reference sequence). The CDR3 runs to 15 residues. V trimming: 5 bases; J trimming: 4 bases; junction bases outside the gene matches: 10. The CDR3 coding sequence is TGTGCCAGTAGTTCCTCCGGGACAGCCACCTATGGCTACACCTTC. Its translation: CASSSSGTATYGYTF. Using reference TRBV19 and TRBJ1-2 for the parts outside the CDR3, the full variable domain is DGGITQSPKYLFRKEGQNVTLSCEQNLNHDAMYWYRQDPGQGLRLIYYSQIVNDFQKGDIAEGYSVSREKKESFPLTVTSAQKNPTAFYLCASSSSGTATYGYTFGSGTRLTVV.

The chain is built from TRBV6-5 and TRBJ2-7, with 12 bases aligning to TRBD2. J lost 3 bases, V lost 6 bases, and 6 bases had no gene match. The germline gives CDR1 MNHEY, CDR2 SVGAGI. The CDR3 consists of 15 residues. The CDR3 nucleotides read TGTGCCAGCAGACCCCGACTAGCGGGGGACTACGAGCAGTACTTC. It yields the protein CASRPRLAGDYEQYF.

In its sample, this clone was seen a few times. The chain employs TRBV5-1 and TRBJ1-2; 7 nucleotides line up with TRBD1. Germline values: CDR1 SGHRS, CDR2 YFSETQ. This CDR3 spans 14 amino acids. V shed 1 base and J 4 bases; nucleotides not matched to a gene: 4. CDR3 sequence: CASSLTGEGYGYTF. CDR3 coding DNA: TGCGCCAGCAGCTTGACAGGGGAGGGCTATGGCTACACCTTC.

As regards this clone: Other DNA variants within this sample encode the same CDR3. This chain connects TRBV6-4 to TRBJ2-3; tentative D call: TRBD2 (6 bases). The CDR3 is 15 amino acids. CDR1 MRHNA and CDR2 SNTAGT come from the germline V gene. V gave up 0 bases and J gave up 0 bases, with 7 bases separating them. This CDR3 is CASSDSAGSTDTQYF. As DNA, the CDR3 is TGTGCCAGCAGTGACTCGGCGGGAAGCACAGATACGCAGTATTTT.

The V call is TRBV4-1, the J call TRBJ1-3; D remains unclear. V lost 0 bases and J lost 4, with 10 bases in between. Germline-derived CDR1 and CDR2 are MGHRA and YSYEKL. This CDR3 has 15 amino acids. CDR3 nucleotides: TGCGCCAGCAGCCAAGATCTTCCCCGGGGAAACACCATATATTTT. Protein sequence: CASSQDLPRGNTIYF.

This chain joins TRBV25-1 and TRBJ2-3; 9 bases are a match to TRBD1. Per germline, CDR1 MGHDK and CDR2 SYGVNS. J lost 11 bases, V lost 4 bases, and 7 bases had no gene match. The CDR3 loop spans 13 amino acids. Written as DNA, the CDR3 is TGTGCCAGCAGTGCATCCCCGGGACAGGGGCAGTATTTT. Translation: CASSASPGQGQYF.

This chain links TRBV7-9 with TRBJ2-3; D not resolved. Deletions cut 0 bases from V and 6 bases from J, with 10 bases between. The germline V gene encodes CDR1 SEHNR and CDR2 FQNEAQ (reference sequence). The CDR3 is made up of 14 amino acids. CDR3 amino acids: CASSLAGIDDTQYF. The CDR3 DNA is TGTGCCAGCAGCTTAGCAGGGATAGACGATACGCAGTATTTT.

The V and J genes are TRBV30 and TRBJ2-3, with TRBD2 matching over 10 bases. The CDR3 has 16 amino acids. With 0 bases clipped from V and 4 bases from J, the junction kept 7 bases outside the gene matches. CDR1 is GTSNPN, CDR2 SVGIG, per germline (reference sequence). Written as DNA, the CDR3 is TGTGCCTGGAGTGTCGGTTCTAGCGGGAGATCAGATACGCAGTATTTT. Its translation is CAWSVGSSGRSDTQYF.

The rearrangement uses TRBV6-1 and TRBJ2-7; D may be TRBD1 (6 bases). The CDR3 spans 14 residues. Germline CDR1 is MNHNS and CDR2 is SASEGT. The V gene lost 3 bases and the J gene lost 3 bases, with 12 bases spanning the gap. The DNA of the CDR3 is TGTGCCAGCAGTGAGCAGGGACAATTCTACGAGCAGTACTTC. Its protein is CASSEQGQFYEQYF.

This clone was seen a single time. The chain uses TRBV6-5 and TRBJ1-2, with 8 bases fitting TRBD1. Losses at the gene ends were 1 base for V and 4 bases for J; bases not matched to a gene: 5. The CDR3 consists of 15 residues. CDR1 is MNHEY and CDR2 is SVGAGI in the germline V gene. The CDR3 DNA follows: TGTGCCAGCAGTTACTTCTCGGGACAGGCCTATGGCTACACCTTC. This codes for CASSYFSGQAYGYTF.

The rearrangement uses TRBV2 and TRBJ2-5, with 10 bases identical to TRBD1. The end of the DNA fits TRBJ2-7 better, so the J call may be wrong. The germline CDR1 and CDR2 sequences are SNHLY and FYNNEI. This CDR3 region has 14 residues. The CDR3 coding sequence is TGTGCCAGTATGACGGACAGGGGGGGCCACGAGCAGTACTTC. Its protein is CASMTDRGGHEQYF.

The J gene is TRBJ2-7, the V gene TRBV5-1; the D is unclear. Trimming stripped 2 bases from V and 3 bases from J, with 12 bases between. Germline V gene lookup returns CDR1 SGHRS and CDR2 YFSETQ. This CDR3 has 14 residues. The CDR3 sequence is CASSLQRTDYEQYF. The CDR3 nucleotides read TGCGCCAGCAGCTTACAAAGGACCGACTACGAGCAGTACTTC.

The CDR3 sequence is CASSLETVNTEAFF. The CDR3 DNA sequence: TGTGCCAGCAGCTTGGAAACAGTGAACACTGAAGCTTTCTTT. The genes are TRBV11-2 and TRBJ1-1; D not certain. The germline V and J ends were trimmed by 3 bases and 0 bases, with 8 bases remaining between them. The germline V gene has CDR1 SGHAT and CDR2 FQNNGV. This CDR3 has 14 residues.

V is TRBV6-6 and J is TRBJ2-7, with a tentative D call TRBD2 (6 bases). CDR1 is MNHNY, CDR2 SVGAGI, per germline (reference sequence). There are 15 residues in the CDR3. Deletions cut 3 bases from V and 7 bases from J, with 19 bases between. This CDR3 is CASSYQGPPAGEQYF. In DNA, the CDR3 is TGTGCCAGCAGTTATCAGGGCCCCCCGGCGGGAGAGCAGTACTTC.

Here the CDR3 reads CAWSVLGGQPQHF. The CDR3 bases are TGTGCCTGGAGTGTACTGGGGGGACAGCCCCAGCATTTT. The chain carries TRBV30 and TRBJ1-5; tentative D call: TRBD1 (5 bases). There are 13 residues in the CDR3. Germline values: CDR1 GTSNPN, CDR2 SVGIG (reference sequence). V dropped 0 bases and J dropped 7 bases, with 10 bases sitting between them.

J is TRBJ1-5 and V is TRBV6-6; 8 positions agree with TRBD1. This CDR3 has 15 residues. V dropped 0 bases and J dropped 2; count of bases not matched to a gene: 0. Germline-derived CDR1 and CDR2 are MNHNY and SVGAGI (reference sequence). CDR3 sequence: CASSYSTGGNQPQHF. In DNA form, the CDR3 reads TGTGCCAGCAGTTACTCGACAGGGGGCAATCAGCCCCAGCATTTT.

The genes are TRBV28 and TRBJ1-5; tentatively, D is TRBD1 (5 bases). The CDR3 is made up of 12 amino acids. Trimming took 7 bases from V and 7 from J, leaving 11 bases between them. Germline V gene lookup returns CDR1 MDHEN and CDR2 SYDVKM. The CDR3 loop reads CASTGARQPQHF. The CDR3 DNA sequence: TGTGCCAGCACCGGGGCCCGGCAGCCCCAGCATTTT.

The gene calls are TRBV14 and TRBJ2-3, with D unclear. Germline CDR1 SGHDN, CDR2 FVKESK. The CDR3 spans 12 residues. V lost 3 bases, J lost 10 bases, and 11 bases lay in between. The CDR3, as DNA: TGTGCCAGCAGCCATGTGAGCGACTCGCAGTATTTT. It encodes CASSHVSDSQYF.

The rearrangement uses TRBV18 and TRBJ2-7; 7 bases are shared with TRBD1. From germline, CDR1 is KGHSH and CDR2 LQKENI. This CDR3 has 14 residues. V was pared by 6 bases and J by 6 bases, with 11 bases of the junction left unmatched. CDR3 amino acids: CASSPGSRDSEQYF. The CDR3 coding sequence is TGTGCCAGCTCCCCGGGCTCTCGGGACAGCGAGCAGTACTTC. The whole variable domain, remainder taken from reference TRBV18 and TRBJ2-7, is NAGVMQNPRHLVRRRGQEARLRCSPMKGHSHVYWYRQLPEEGLKFMVYLQKENIIDESGMPKERFSAEFPKEGPSILRIQQVVRGDSAAYFCASSPGSRDSEQYFGPGTRLTVT.

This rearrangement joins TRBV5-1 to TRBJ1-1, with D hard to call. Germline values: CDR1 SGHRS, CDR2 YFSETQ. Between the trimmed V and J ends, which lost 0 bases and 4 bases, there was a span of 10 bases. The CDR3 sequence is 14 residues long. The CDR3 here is CASSLVPGSTEAFF. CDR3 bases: TGCGCCAGCAGCTTGGTGCCGGGGAGCACTGAAGCTTTCTTT.

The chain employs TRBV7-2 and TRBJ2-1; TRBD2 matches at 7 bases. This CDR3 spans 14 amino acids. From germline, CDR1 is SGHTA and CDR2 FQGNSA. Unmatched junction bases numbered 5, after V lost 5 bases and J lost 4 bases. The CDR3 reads CASSQRDGYNEQFF. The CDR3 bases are TGTGCCAGCAGCCAGCGGGATGGGTACAATGAGCAGTTCTTC.

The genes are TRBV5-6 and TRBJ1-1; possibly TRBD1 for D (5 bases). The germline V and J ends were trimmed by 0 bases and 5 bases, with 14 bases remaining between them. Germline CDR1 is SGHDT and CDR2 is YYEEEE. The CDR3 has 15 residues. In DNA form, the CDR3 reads TGTGCCAGCAGCTTGGTAGGGCAGGGTGGGACTGAAGCTTTCTTT. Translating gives CASSLVGQGGTEAFF. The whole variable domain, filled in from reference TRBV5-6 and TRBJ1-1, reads DAGVTQSPTHLIKTRGQQVTLRCSPKSGHDTVSWYQQALGQGPQFIFQYYEEEERQRGNFPDRFSGHQFPNYSSELNVNALLLGDSALYLCASSLVGQGGTEAFFGQGTRLTVV.